Listed below are T cell receptor beta chains from one sample, sequenced in a study of cytomegalovirus exposure and HLA in healthy donors. Sequenced by immunoSEQ multiplex PCR; TCRdb stores in-frame clones only, minus some. The sample data list about 48,000 clones. Sequencing was carried out using PBMCs. The source of these receptors is a male donor in good health and CMV-seropositive. CDR3s include the opening cysteine and the closing phenylalanine or tryptophan.

j_call | v_call | cdr3_aa
TRBJ1-2 | TRBV25-1 | CASRREGGYTF
TRBJ1-4 | TRBV2 | CASRERVNDEKLFF
TRBJ2-7 | TRBV30 | CAYRGALYEQYF
TRBJ2-3 | TRBV7-2 | CASSLEASFTDTQYF
TRBJ2-3 | TRBV2 | CASSGPLREDTQYF
TRBJ1-4 | TRBV2 | CASSEAFPQFNEKLFF
. | TRBV25-1 | CASSESRTGGFSYEQYF
TRBJ2-7 | TRBV7-3 | CASSFGQVPYGEQYF
TRBJ2-3 | TRBV7-9 | CASSEQVRERDTQYF
TRBJ1-5 | TRBV30 | CAWTQGQGIGQPQHF
TRBJ2-5 | TRBV7-3 | CASSLGGALETQYF
TRBJ2-1 | TRBV7-3 | CASSQITGDEQFF
TRBJ2-7 | TRBV30 | CAWRGLAGSNEQYF
TRBJ1-1 | TRBV18 | CASSPGRAPSGGAFF
TRBJ2-7 | TRBV4-3 | CASSLGTGLSYEQYF
TRBJ1-2 | TRBV7-2 | CASSLLVPKGESNYGYTF
TRBJ1-1 | TRBV27 | CASSFGQTNTEAFF
TRBJ2-7 | TRBV18 | CASSPTPGGGEQYF
TRBJ1-5 | TRBV6-5 | CASSGTGTHQPQHF
TRBJ1-4 | TRBV7-8 | CASRTATNEKLFF
TRBJ1-2 | TRBV4-3 | CASSQDWGGNPYGYTF
TRBJ2-2 | TRBV7-3 | CASSPGTGELFF